These 14 T cell receptor beta chains were sequenced from one sample in a study of blood T cell repertoires in COVID-19. Only in-frame clones appear in the TCRdb table, and some are missing; sequencing was by immunoSEQ multiplex PCR. The repertoire holds 100,000 to 150,000 clones, roughly 80% seen once, with around 25% in the top ten. Specimen: peripheral blood. Receptors originate from a human donor in a cohort sampled during active COVID-19.

The chain couples TRBV10-3 to TRBJ2-2; no reliable D call. Germline V gene sequence: CDR1 ENHRY, CDR2 SYGVKD. V was cut by 4 bases and J by 2 bases, with 8 bases left in between. This CDR3 is 14 amino acids long. The DNA for the CDR3 is TGTGCCATCAGTGTCTCACAAAACACCGGGGAGCTGTTTTTT. As protein: CAISVSQNTGELFF.

The chain employs TRBV5-1 and TRBJ1-4; 8 bases match TRBD1. V dropped 4 bases and J dropped 10; count of bases not matched to a gene: 9. The CDR3 sequence is 14 residues long. CDR1 and CDR2 (germline): SGHRS, YFSETQ. The DNA for the CDR3 is TGCGCCAGCAGCGACCGGGACAGGTGGGGAAAACTGTTTTTT. Its translation is CASSDRDRWGKLFF. Variable domain in full (rest from reference TRBV5-1 and TRBJ1-4): KAGVTQTPRYLIKTRGQQVTLSCSPISGHRSVSWYQQTPGQGLQFLFEYFSETQRNKGNFPGRFSGRQFSNSRSEMNVSTLELGDSALYLCASSDRDRWGKLFFGSGTQLSVL.

CDR3 nucleotides: TGTGCCAGCAGCGTACGGGGGTCAGGCACAGATACGCAGTATTTT. As protein: CASSVRGSGTDTQYF. This chain links TRBV9 with TRBJ2-3; tentative D call: TRBD2 (6 bases). In germline, CDR1 is SGDLS, CDR2 YYNGEE. Deletions cut 1 base from V and 1 base from J, with 10 bases between. The CDR3 sequence is 15 residues long. The whole variable domain, filled in from reference TRBV9 and TRBJ2-3, reads DSGVTQTPKHLITATGQRVTLRCSPRSGDLSVYWYQQSLDQGLQFLIQYYNGEERAKGNILERFSAQQFPDLHSELNLSSLELGDSALYFCASSVRGSGTDTQYFGPGTRLTVL.

V gene TRBV3-1 (or the pseudogene TRBV3-2) combines with J gene TRBJ1-3; no clear D. This CDR3 comprises 17 residues. Germline lookup yields CDR1 LGHDT and CDR2 YNNKEL (reference sequence). V lost 4 bases and J lost 0, with 16 bases in between. The DNA for the CDR3 is TGTGCCAGCAGCCGTCGTGTAATCACCTACTCTGGAAACACCATATATTTT. Protein sequence: CASSRRVITYSGNTIYF.

The V gene is TRBV18, the J gene TRBJ1-5, with a weak D call TRBD1 (6 bases). The germline V and J ends were trimmed by 5 bases and 3 bases, with 11 bases remaining between them. The CDR3 is made up of 14 amino acids. CDR1 and CDR2 from the germline V gene are KGHSH and LQKENI. CDR3 in amino acids: CASSATGTNQPQHF. CDR3 bases: TGTGCCAGCTCAGCGACAGGAACCAATCAGCCCCAGCATTTT.

V gene TRBV21-1 combines with J gene TRBJ2-7; TRBD1 is the table's D call and was not checked against the DNA. TRBV21-1 is listed as a pseudogene. The CDR3 covers 13 residues. The CDR3 sequence is CASSGYRVREQYF. The CDR3 DNA reads as TGTGCCAGCAGCGGCTACAGGGTACGGGAGCAGTACTTC.

The rearrangement uses TRBV7-9 and TRBJ1-2; TRBD1 matches 7 bases. V lost 1 base to trimming and J lost 5 bases; unmatched junction nucleotides: 7. The V gene's germline CDR1 is SEHNR and CDR2 FQNEAQ (reference sequence). The CDR3 has 15 residues. The CDR3 protein is CASSLVDRVVYGYTF. The CDR3 region has the DNA TGTGCCAGCAGCTTAGTTGACAGGGTGGTTTATGGCTACACCTTC.

The V and J genes are TRBV5-1 and TRBJ1-2; maybe TRBD1 (6 bases). The CDR3 runs to 13 residues. Trimming took off 0 bases at V and 5 bases at J, with 8 bases between the two ends. The V gene's germline CDR1 is SGHRS and CDR2 YFSETQ. This chain's CDR3 is CASSLAGQYGYTF. As DNA, the CDR3 is TGCGCCAGCAGCTTGGCCGGACAGTATGGCTACACCTTC.

The chain combines TRBV10-3 with TRBJ2-3, with 14 bases matching TRBD2. V shed 6 bases, J shed 2 bases, and the junction held 4 bases outside the gene matches. The CDR3 has 16 residues. Germline V gives CDR1 ENHRY, CDR2 SYGVKD. This chain's CDR3 is CAISQGLAGATDTQYF. CDR3 nucleotides: TGTGCCATCAGCCAGGGACTAGCGGGGGCCACAGATACGCAGTATTTT.

V and J are TRBV2 and TRBJ1-5; D may be TRBD1 (6 bases). In germline, CDR1 is SNHLY, CDR2 FYNNEI. The CDR3 extends over 14 amino acids. V was shortened by 6 bases and J by 2 bases, with 11 bases between the two germline ends. CDR3 bases: TGTGCCAGCAGCCTAGGGGGAGGCAATCAGCCCCAGCATTTT. Amino acid sequence: CASSLGGGNQPQHF.

The chain is built from TRBV3-1 (or the pseudogene TRBV3-2) and TRBJ1-6; 7 bases align to TRBD1. Trimming removed 4 bases from V and 9 bases from J; junction bases left unmatched: 12. This CDR3 contains 16 residues. Germline-derived CDR1 and CDR2 are LGHDT and YNNKEL (reference sequence). The CDR3 loop reads CASSPSGQAAASPLHF. The CDR3 DNA is TGTGCCAGCAGCCCTAGTGGACAGGCCGCTGCTTCACCCCTCCACTTT.

The J gene is TRBJ2-3, the V gene TRBV28, with 9 bases identical to TRBD1. This CDR3 contains 17 residues. J gave up 1 base and V 1 base, and 6 bases lay outside the gene matches. CDR1 and CDR2 from the germline V gene are MDHEN and SYDVKM. CDR3 sequence (DNA): TGTGCCAGCAGTTTATCCCGGACAGGGGACCGCACAGATACGCAGTATTTT. Its translation: CASSLSRTGDRTDTQYF.

The CDR3 bases are TGTGCCAGTAGGCCGCAGGGGCCTAATTCACCCCTCCACTTT. It is translated as CASRPQGPNSPLHF. This chain connects TRBV19 to TRBJ1-6, with a tentative D call TRBD1 (6 bases). Trimming took off 6 bases at V and 6 bases at J, with 12 bases between the two ends. Per the germline V gene, CDR1 is LNHDA and CDR2 is SQIVND (reference sequence). This CDR3 comprises 14 residues. The full variable domain, its missing parts supplied by reference TRBV19 and TRBJ1-6, is DGGITQSPKYLFRKEGQNVTLSCEQNLNHDAMYWYRQDPGQGLRLIYYSQIVNDFQKGDIAEGYSVSREKKESFPLTVTSAQKNPTAFYLCASRPQGPNSPLHFGNGTRLTVT.

This clone was seen only a few times. The DNA for the CDR3 is TGTGCCAGCAGCTACCGACAGGATTCAACCAATGAGCAGTTCTTC. Amino acids: CASSYRQDSTNEQFF. The chain recombines TRBV28 with TRBJ2-1, with a tentative D call TRBD1 (6 bases). Germline V gene lookup returns CDR1 MDHEN and CDR2 SYDVKM. There are 15 residues in the CDR3. V gave up 6 bases and J gave up 6 bases, with 18 bases separating them.